This T cell receptor (beta chain) was captured in a study of blood T cell repertoires in COVID-19. Study-level background: The United States, Italy and Spain provided the acute and convalescent COVID-19 samples. Sample material is recorded as cDNA or gDNA derived from T cells, B-cell-depleted T cells, or PBMCs.

In the source study's methods: The authors estimated nucleated cell counts from reference gene primer amplification. Here immunoSEQ multiplex PCR was the method, and the copy in TCRdb shows in-frame clones only, minus some. V, J and clone size reflect that table, while D and trimming were determined from the DNA. The repertoire holds around 70,000 clones, with about 85% as singletons. The V end was cut by 4 bases, the J end by 1 base, with 15 bases between. The length of the CDR3 is 16 residues. CDR1 SEHNR and CDR2 FQNEAQ come from the germline V gene (reference sequence). A Seattle source enrolled patients during active infection and followed them longitudinally.

The sequencing input was peripheral blood. The receptor was derived from a man aged 50 or older with COVID-19, enrolled during active disease. This sequence joins TRBV7-9 and TRBJ2-3; perhaps TRBD1 as D (5 bases). CDR3 DNA sequence: TGTGCCAGCAGCTCCTCACCTATAGGGGGCACAGATACGCAGTATTTT. This encodes CASSSSPIGGTDTQYF.